Below are 17 T cell receptor beta chains sequenced from a single sample in a study of cytomegalovirus exposure and HLA in healthy donors. PCR employed 60 Vbeta and 13 Jbeta primers. Produced via immunoSEQ multiplex PCR; TCRdb's table is partial and in-frame only. The profile shows some 190,000 clones, about three quarters of them singletons. The sequenced sample was PBMCs. The receptors shown here come from a man aged 18 to 29 in good health and CMV-seronegative.

CDR3 amino acids: CASSLAGTGELFF. DNA of the CDR3: TGTGCCAGCAGCTTAGCCGGGACCGGGGAGCTGTTTTTT. The rearrangement joins TRBV7-2 to TRBJ2-2; D gene uncertain. The CDR3 sequence is 13 residues long. Germline values: CDR1 SGHTA, CDR2 FQGNSA. The V end was cut by 0 bases, the J end by 5 bases, with 4 bases between. Using reference TRBV7-2 and TRBJ2-2 for the parts outside the CDR3, the full variable domain is GAGVSQSPSNKVTEKGKDVELRCDPISGHTALYWYRQSLGQGLEFLIYFQGNSAPDKSGLPSDRFSAERTGGSVSTLTIQRTQQEDSAVYLCASSLAGTGELFFGEGSRLTVL.

The chain uses TRBV28 and TRBJ2-4; D remains unclear. Germline CDR1 reads MDHEN; CDR2 reads SYDVKM. CDR3 length equals 16 residues. V was cut by 3 bases and J by 0 bases, with 12 bases left in between. The CDR3 nucleotides read TGTGCCAGCAGTTTGTCTGACACGGTAGCCAAAAACATTCAGTACTTC. This translates into CASSLSDTVAKNIQYF.

This chain connects TRBV9 to TRBJ2-1, with 14 bases that match TRBD2. The CDR3 runs to 20 residues. V lost 4 bases and J lost 5; bases outside the gene matches: 17. The germline V gene has CDR1 SGDLS and CDR2 YYNGEE. CDR3 in amino acids: CASSSSLPGLAGVRDNEQFF. CDR3 coding DNA: TGTGCCAGCAGCTCCTCCCTACCGGGACTAGCGGGAGTTCGCGACAATGAGCAGTTCTTC.

The gene calls are TRBV6-1 and TRBJ1-2, with TRBD1 identical over 7 bases. CDR3 length equals 14 residues. Germline loops: CDR1 MNHNS, CDR2 SASEGT. Trimming at V came to 4 bases and at J to 7 bases, leaving 9 bases not matched to a gene. CDR3 loop: CASSVKGAVFGYTF. DNA of the CDR3: TGTGCCAGCAGTGTCAAGGGGGCAGTTTTTGGCTACACCTTC.

V gene TRBV7-3 combines with J gene TRBJ2-1, with 9 bases fitting TRBD2. Germline CDR1 is SGHTA and CDR2 is FQGTGA. The CDR3 has 15 amino acids. The V and J ends lost 2 bases and 10 bases, in that order; junction bases with no gene match: 9. CDR3 residues: CASSLDFSGSREQFF. The CDR3 DNA follows: TGTGCCAGCAGCTTAGATTTTAGCGGGAGTAGAGAGCAGTTCTTC.

The gene calls are TRBV5-4 and TRBJ2-7; the D gene is possibly TRBD1 (6 bases). The length of the CDR3 is 15 residues. CDR1 and CDR2 from the germline V gene are SGHNT and YYREEE (reference sequence). V lost 2 bases and J 5 bases, leaving 17 bases between the germline ends. CDR3 region: CASSFYHRESHEQYF. CDR3 nucleotide sequence: TGTGCCAGCAGCTTCTACCACAGGGAATCCCACGAGCAGTACTTC.

A word on this clone: The germline gene is not matched at one end of the junction; a read error may be the cause. The V call is TRBV4-1, the J call TRBJ2-3; TRBD1 matches 8 bases. The CDR3 is made up of 15 amino acids. The V gene's germline CDR1 is MGHRA and CDR2 YSYEKL. The DNA of the CDR3 is TGCGCCAGCAGCCCCAGGGGGCCCCTCACATATACGCAGTATTTT. It specifies CASSPRGPLTYTQYF.

The chain employs TRBV28 and TRBJ2-1, with D possibly being TRBD2 (5 bases). The CDR3 contains 11 residues. Germline values: CDR1 MDHEN, CDR2 SYDVKM. With 7 bases removed from V and 8 bases from J, the gap between germline ends came to 9 bases. The CDR3 region has the DNA TGTGCCAGCACGCCCGGGGATGAGCAGTTCTTC. This encodes CASTPGDEQFF.

This clone has just a few counts. This rearrangement joins TRBV6-5 to TRBJ1-6; 9 nucleotides align to TRBD1. The CDR3 has 14 amino acids. Per the germline V gene, CDR1 is MNHEY and CDR2 is SVGAGI. V was pared by 4 bases and J by 7 bases, with 2 bases of the junction left unmatched. The CDR3 region has the DNA TGTGCCAGCAGTTCGGACAGGGGAAATTCACCCCTCCACTTT. Translating it yields CASSSDRGNSPLHF.

CDR3 protein: CASSPNTDTQYF. The CDR3, as DNA: TGTGCCAGCAGCCCCAACACAGATACGCAGTATTTT. The rearrangement uses TRBV5-4 and TRBJ2-3, with D unclear. V was trimmed by 4 bases and J by 2 bases, leaving 5 bases between them. Germline V gene data show CDR1 as SGHNT and CDR2 as YYREEE (reference sequence). The CDR3 sequence is 12 residues long.

J is TRBJ1-3 and V is TRBV5-6; the D is unclear. CDR1 is SGHDT, CDR2 YYEEEE, per germline. With 2 bases removed from V and 0 bases from J, the gap between germline ends came to 9 bases. This CDR3 has 15 amino acids. In DNA form, the CDR3 reads TGTGCCAGCAGCTTACGCCAGGTCTCTGGAAACACCATATATTTT. Translation gives CASSLRQVSGNTIYF.

The chain links TRBV18 to TRBJ2-7; 9 bases agree with TRBD1. The length of the CDR3 is 15 residues. V dropped 1 base and J dropped 4; count of bases not matched to a gene: 5. Germline lookup yields CDR1 KGHSH and CDR2 LQKENI. The chain's CDR3 is CASSPRQGVGYEQYF. The CDR3 nucleotides read TGTGCCAGCTCACCACGACAGGGGGTAGGATACGAGCAGTACTTC.

The CDR3 bases are TGTGCCAGCAGCTTAGAAATAGCGGGAGGGGTCACAGATACGCAGTATTTT. Amino acid sequence: CASSLEIAGGVTDTQYF. The V gene is TRBV11-2, the J gene TRBJ2-3; TRBD2 aligns across 11 bases. The CDR3 consists of 17 residues. The germline CDR1 and CDR2 sequences are SGHAT and FQNNGV. Trimming at V came to 0 bases and at J to 2 bases, leaving 4 bases not matched to a gene.

CDR3 residues: CASSQLAPSTDTQYF. CDR3 nucleotides: TGTGCCAGCAGTCAACTAGCGCCATCCACAGATACGCAGTATTTT. The V and J genes are TRBV6-1 and TRBJ2-3, with 7 bases identical to TRBD2. J gave up 2 bases and V 5 bases, and 7 bases lay outside the gene matches. Germline V gives CDR1 MNHNS, CDR2 SASEGT. The CDR3 is 15 residues long.

This clone was observed once. This rearrangement joins TRBV6-6 to TRBJ2-2; 10 nucleotides align to TRBD2. The ends lost 1 base at V and 4 bases at J; junction bases unmatched: 3. The CDR3 is 16 amino acids. CDR1 MNHNY and CDR2 SVGAGI come from the germline V gene (reference sequence). CDR3 in DNA: TGTGCCAGCAGTTACTTAGCGGGAGGTCGCACCGGGGAGCTGTTTTTT. It translates to CASSYLAGGRTGELFF.

The chain is built from TRBV12-5 and TRBJ2-2, with D perhaps TRBD2 (6 bases). The V gene lost 2 bases and the J gene lost 0 bases, with 22 bases spanning the gap. This CDR3 is built from 20 residues. Germline loops: CDR1 LGHNT, CDR2 FRNRAP. The CDR3 sequence: CASGLMSGTDYTTNTGELFF. For the CDR3, the DNA is TGTGCTAGTGGTTTGATGTCCGGGACGGACTACACCACGAACACCGGGGAGCTGTTTTTT.

The chain carries TRBV9 and TRBJ2-3; TRBD2 agrees at 10 bases. Germline lookup yields CDR1 SGDLS and CDR2 YYNGEE. The CDR3 consists of 16 residues. J lost 3 bases, V lost 0 bases, and 4 bases had no gene match. This CDR3 is CASSVASGGATDTQYF. In DNA, the CDR3 is TGTGCCAGCAGCGTAGCCAGCGGGGGGGCGACAGATACGCAGTATTTT.